This T cell receptor (beta chain) came from a study of cytomegalovirus exposure and HLA in healthy donors (dated by TCRdb to the late 2010s). At the level of the whole study: An earlier analysis of under 600 of the donors reported 250 to 350 Gb of sequence data and roughly 100 million unique TCR beta sequences from about 179 million T cells. Roughly 320 gigabases of sequencing data and 75 million to 85 million unique TCR sequences made up an early release that covered several hundred HLA-typed donors. The genetic ancestry cluster associated with self-reported Caucasian donors included 65% to 90% of the 398 genotyped donors. The study aimed to test whether signatures of past pathogen exposure could be identified by cataloging public T cell receptors. The study used immunosequencing to profile the T cell repertoires of under 700 subjects and linked those repertoires to cytomegalovirus serostatus. In addition to the first cohort of 650 to 750 subjects, a separate validation cohort of approximately 130 different subjects was used. To predict cytomegalovirus infection status, the study combined high-throughput TCR immunosequencing, statistical association of individual TCRs with disease status, and machine learning. In a later analysis, previously published TCR beta repertoires from roughly 710 donors were re-analyzed and high-resolution HLA genotyping was added so that TCR occurrence patterns could be studied. In the later analysis, no new phenotypic data were used to find candidate immune exposures; instead, reliance was placed on TCR beta sequences and their occurrence across donors. An earlier analysis of several hundred of the donors applied high-throughput TCR beta sequencing to assess whether each TCR beta V gene segment acted as functional or pseudogenic. Donor age, sex, ethnicity and CMV serostatus were compiled together with the repertoire data. In a later genetic analysis, genome-wide SNP genotypes for 398 of the 666 donors were used, and that subset was treated as a discovery cohort. All discovery cohort repertoires had been generated on a single sequencing platform. Class I and class II HLA loci were covered by the typing at four-digit resolution. Typing coverage varied by locus: roughly 620-640 donors for A, B, C, DRB1 and DQB1; roughly 560 for DQA1; 600 to 610 for DPA1; 450 to 480 for DPB1. Four or five DR-DQ haplotypes were handled as single units for association and clustering because linkage in the cohort was strong. On average, 235,054 unique TCR beta nucleotide sequences were sequenced per donor among roughly 430 genotyped donors of the cohort, with about 19% of those sequences being non-productive.

The library was built by means of the immunoSEQ multiplex PCR assay. For the multiplex PCR, a mixture combining 60 forward primers for TCR Vbeta segments and 13 reverse primers for TCR Jbeta segments was used. A multiplex PCR assay on genomic DNA amplified the CDR3 region of rearranged TCR beta genes. The Illumina HiSeq System was used to sequence the amplified TCR beta libraries as 87-base-pair reads. The authors processed their data as follows. Across the 670 or so repertoires, a later analysis counted some 80 million unique TCR beta chains, roughly 11 million of which were shared by at least two donors. Raw reads were error-corrected and collapsed into unique sequences with a nearest-neighbor algorithm that merged closely related sequences to remove PCR and sequencing errors. CDR3 sequences were aligned to IMGT reference sequences to assign V, D and J gene segments. For a sequence to be retained, at least a six-nucleotide match to both a V gene segment and a J gene segment was required. A rearrangement was called productive if the CDR3 had no stop codons and remained in frame with V and J, and every other rearrangement was called non-productive. CDR3 was defined according to IMGT convention as the region running from the second conserved V-encoded cysteine to the conserved J-encoded phenylalanine. The earlier analysis of some 540 of the donors excluded any sequence lacking an unambiguous match to a single V gene segment. In an earlier analysis of 587 of the donors, V segments were called functional above 56.7% productive rearrangements and were called segregating when the between-donor standard deviation exceeded 5%. A statistical classification framework was built to diagnose cytomegalovirus status from the catalog of TCR beta chain sequences. A later analysis assigned V and J genes by comparing TCR nucleotide sequences with IMGT/GENE-DB human TR gene sequences. The TCRdist pipeline was used in a later analysis to assign CDR3 sequences and most-parsimonious VDJ recombination scenarios. In a later analysis, every TCR beta chain was defined by the combination of its CDR3 amino acid sequence and its V-gene family, and reads without a unique V-gene family were dropped. As a way to deal with suspected cross-contamination and a sequencing artifact, a later analysis dropped roughly 600 nucleotide sequences that were highly shared and had low generation probability. In a later analysis, a clonal expansion index was calculated for each public chain from normalized within-repertoire ranks of inferred template counts. In a later analysis, generation probabilities were computed using a VDJ recombination model fitted to out-of-frame rearrangements, and the results were checked against IGoR. In a later analysis, hypergeometric tests were used to score TCR-TCR, TCR-HLA and TCR-CMV co-occurrence, with a repertoire-size bias correction applied to TCR pairs. A later analysis estimated false discovery rates by permuting HLA or CMV assignments 20 times. A later analysis grouped co-occurring TCRs with DBSCAN, adding TCRdist sequence similarity when clustering within HLA-allele-positive subsets. Co-occurrence clustering excluded repertoires with fewer than 30,000 or more than 120,000 public chains, plus five with anomalous nucleotide sharing. Sourced from immuneACCESS, this table was stored by TCRdb with only in-frame sequences that have V and J called. A share of the clones is absent; for the studies checked, an unresolved V gene accounts for under half, and the remainder has no known explanation. That table gives V, J and clone size, and the DNA gave D and trimming. This sample comprises fewer than 150,000 clones, about 75% of them detected only once. The top ten clonotypes cover approximately 4% of the sample.

This clone was picked up a small number of times. Its antigen remains undetermined. No much larger clone is present one base from it, and per-base qualities are unavailable. The study at large found these results: The study listed 150 to 200 TCR beta chains as associated with cytomegalovirus. While some public TCRs were present in many individuals, most TCR sequences turned up only very rarely across donors. A cluster of highly shared sequence variants was judged likely to represent a technical artifact of the sequencing pipeline. According to the authors, the approach could potentially be generalized to other disease states and immunological phenotypes. Several of the top co-occurrence clusters appeared to be linked to parvovirus B19, influenza, CMV and Epstein-Barr virus, according to a later analysis. In a later analysis, around 15,000 TCR beta sequences were associated with specific HLA alleles at a false discovery rate of 0.05. This cohort had only TCR beta chains sequenced, and the lack of alpha or paired-chain data limited which features could be detected. Linkage disequilibrium might explain the correlated functional status among segregating V segments, but an unknown experimental factor could not be excluded. A later analysis found that TCR association rates varied across HLA loci, with DRB1 alleles showing the most associated TCRs and HLA-C alleles the fewest. A later analysis found that HLA-associated TCR beta chains were more clonally expanded and had lower generation probabilities than equally common non-associated chains. Because HLA typing was missing for some donors at each locus, association tests included only the typed subset. Sequencing depth was assumed to be roughly uniform across donors in the presence/absence analyses, though that assumption may not hold. The classifier was reported to diagnose cytomegalovirus status with high specificity and sensitivity in both the original cohort and the validation cohort. In a later genetic analysis, fewer N-insertions in productive TCRs were reported among donors in an Asian-associated ancestry cluster than the roughly 700-donor mean. V-gene and J-gene trimming of TCR beta chains was associated with a missense DCLRE1C variant in a later genetic analysis, and the association was replicated in an independent cohort. Most CMV-associated TCR beta chains appeared to be HLA-restricted in a later analysis, and the HLA associations seemed to be driven largely by CMV exposure. The only immune exposure information available for the cohort was CMV serostatus. In an earlier analysis of under 600 of the donors, most TCR beta V segments were observed in productive rearrangements about 87% or about 30% of the time, broadly matching IMGT annotations. Because counts were too low, about 18 rarely observed V segments, including chromosome 9 orphons, were excluded from the earlier analysis of about 500 of the donors. A few of the identified cytomegalovirus-associated TCR beta chains were confirmed in vitro to be specific for cytomegalovirus antigens. When HLA alleles, especially DR and DQ, strongly co-occurred, attributing TCR associations to individual alleles was difficult. A further reported finding was that TCR beta sequences accurately predicted the HLA-A and HLA-B alleles for most subjects in the first cohort.

The cohort was made up of 500 to 850 healthy bone marrow donors. All cohort members were sampled while nominally healthy, although unrecorded immune exposures were likely present. The donor was CMV seronegative and was included in the group of around 320 seronegative cohort members. Each donor provided a peripheral blood sample, and peripheral blood mononuclear cells were used for TCR beta sequencing. Genomic DNA was extracted from the blood cell samples with the Qiagen DNeasy Blood Extraction Kit. This receptor was obtained from a man aged 18 to 29 in good health and CMV-seronegative. Sequenced input: PBMCs.

This receptor has the CDR3 CASSLIRQGARNTEAFF. The nucleotide sequence reads as follows: TGTGCCAGCAGTTTGATTCGCCAGGGGGCTCGGAACACTGAAGCTTTCTTT. The sequence is built from TRBV27 and TRBJ1-1, with 8 bases aligning to TRBD1. Germline trimming: 3 bases from V, 1 base from J; junction bases outside gene matches: 10. The CDR3 measures 17 amino acids from cysteine to phenylalanine. Just the 51-base CDR3 DNA is kept, in frame starting at base 1. Via the germline V gene (reference sequence), CDR1 is MNHEY and CDR2 SMNVEV.